The next 19 T cell receptor beta chains were all read from a single sample in a study of identical twins. One entry per CDR3 protein results from TCRdb running MiXCR on the 5' RACE reads. The data hold approximately 680,000 distinct CDR3 sequences, with about 7.6% observed a single time. This same sample was also taken into another study, of yellow fever vaccine responses in identical twins.

The specimen was PBMCs. These receptors were collected from a woman younger than 30 in good health.

The chain employs TRBV2 and TRBJ2-1; 10 nucleotides align to TRBD2. V shed 4 bases, J shed 8 bases, and the junction held 5 bases outside the gene matches. This CDR3 comprises 14 residues. CDR1 is SNHLY, CDR2 FYNNEI, per germline. This chain's CDR3 is CASSAAGGGYEQFF. DNA of the CDR3: TGTGCCAGCAGTGCAGCGGGGGGGGGCTATGAGCAGTTCTTC. Using reference TRBV2 and TRBJ2-1 for the parts outside the CDR3, the full variable domain is EPEVTQTPSHQVTQMGQEVILRCVPISNHLYFYWYRQILGQKVEFLVSFYNNEISEKSEIFDDQFSVERPDGSNFTLKIRSTKLEDSAMYFCASSAAGGGYEQFFGPGTRLTVL.

This chain uses TRBV23-1 with TRBJ2-5; 9 bases agree with TRBD1. TRBV23-1 is labeled an ORF, and its function is uncertain. V dropped 2 bases and J dropped 5; count of bases not matched to a gene: 6. The CDR3 consists of 15 residues. CDR3 nucleotide sequence: TGCGCCAGCAGTCAAGGGGGACAGGGTAGGGAGACCCAGTACTTC. Protein sequence: CASSQGGQGRETQYF.

This clonotype was counted only a few times. V gene TRBV29-1 combines with J gene TRBJ2-5; D possibly corresponds to TRBD2 (6 bases). The germline V gene encodes CDR1 SQVTM and CDR2 ANQGSEA. V was cut by 2 bases and J by 0 bases, with 16 bases left in between. The CDR3 runs to 16 residues. As DNA, the CDR3 is TGCAGCGTTGAAAAAGTGACGGCGGGGAACCAAGAGACCCAGTACTTC. The encoded protein is CSVEKVTAGNQETQYF.

This clonotype has only a few counts. The V call is TRBV29-1, the J call TRBJ1-2; D is uncertain. Germline CDR1 SQVTM, CDR2 ANQGSEA. This CDR3 contains 15 residues. The V and J ends lost 3 bases and 2 bases respectively, with 16 bases between them. The CDR3 reads CSVEVEVGLNYGYTF. The CDR3 DNA reads as TGCAGCGTTGAGGTCGAGGTAGGACTAAACTATGGCTACACCTTC.

Only a few counts were recorded for this clonotype. The V call is TRBV6-1, the J call TRBJ1-5; 8 bases are shared with TRBD1. J was trimmed by 4 bases and V by 5 bases; bases with no gene match: 7. Germline values: CDR1 MNHNS, CDR2 SASEGT. The CDR3 runs to 15 residues. CDR3 protein: CASSKDRARNQPQHF. The CDR3 DNA reads TGTGCCAGCAGTAAGGACAGGGCTAGAAATCAGCCCCAGCATTTT.

This clonotype was found a few times. This rearrangement joins TRBV5-1 to TRBJ2-6, with 8 positions matching TRBD2. Trimming cost V 4 bases and J 2 bases; bases outside gene matches: 5. The CDR3 contains 16 residues. Germline V gives CDR1 SGHRS, CDR2 YFSETQ. The CDR3 reads CASSGSGGAGANVLTF. Written as DNA, the CDR3 is TGCGCCAGCAGCGGGAGCGGGGGCGCTGGGGCCAACGTCCTGACTTTC.

The sample holds many counts of this clonotype. This chain connects TRBV24-1 to TRBJ2-7, with a weak D call TRBD2 (6 bases). CDR1 is KGHDR and CDR2 is SFDVKD in the germline V gene. V was pared by 3 bases and J by 4 bases, with 18 bases between. The CDR3 consists of 16 residues. CDR3 protein: CATSDRGPIGRYEQYF. CDR3 nucleotides: TGTGCCACCAGTGATCGGGGACCGATAGGGAGGTACGAGCAGTACTTC.

This clonotype occurred many times. The V gene is TRBV6-6, the J gene TRBJ1-2, with a possible D match to TRBD1 (5 bases). Germline CDR1 and CDR2: MNHNY and SVGAGI (reference sequence). This CDR3 has 13 residues. The germline V and J ends were trimmed by 7 bases and 2 bases, with 11 bases remaining between them. The CDR3 loop reads CASIDSLNYGYTF. CDR3 nucleotides: TGTGCCAGCATAGACAGCCTAAACTATGGCTACACCTTC.

This clonotype was found many times. The gene calls are TRBV4-1 and TRBJ2-1, with D unclear. Germline CDR1 and CDR2: MGHRA and YSYEKL. This CDR3 is 17 amino acids long. V lost 1 base and J 0 bases, leaving 13 bases between the germline ends. The CDR3 region has the DNA TGCGCCAGCAGCCAAGCCCCAATGGGGATCTCCTACAATGAGCAGTTCTTC. Encoded protein: CASSQAPMGISYNEQFF.

At least ten counts were recorded for this clonotype. The CDR3 loop reads CASSLDRSGTTGYTF. In nucleotides, the CDR3 is TGTGCCAGCAGTTTAGACCGATCCGGGACAACAGGCTACACCTTC. This chain connects TRBV12-3 or TRBV12-4 to TRBJ1-2; D is possibly TRBD1 (6 bases). CDR3 length equals 15 residues. The V and J ends lost 1 base and 8 bases respectively, with 17 bases between them.

This clonotype was picked up a small number of times. In DNA form, the CDR3 reads TGTGCCAGCAGCGGGACAGACTACGAGCAGTACGTC. Residues: CASSGTDYEQYV. The V and J genes are TRBV6-2 or TRBV6-3 and TRBJ2-7; 7 bases line up with TRBD1. The V gene end was trimmed by 6 bases and the J gene end by 3 bases; junction bases not matched to a gene: 2. This CDR3 has 12 amino acids. Per germline, CDR1 MNHEY and CDR2 SVGEGT.

The CDR3 is CASSYSEGKRGWAFF. CDR3 in DNA: TGTGCCAGCAGTTACTCGGAGGGGAAAAGAGGATGGGCTTTCTTT. The chain links TRBV6-5 to TRBJ1-1; tentative D call: TRBD1 (5 bases). Per germline, CDR1 MNHEY and CDR2 SVGAGI. This CDR3 comprises 15 residues. V lost 0 bases and J 11 bases, leaving 19 bases between the germline ends.

This clonotype occurred many times. The V and J genes are TRBV12-3 or TRBV12-4 and TRBJ1-2, with 8 bases identical to TRBD1. The CDR3 has 14 amino acids. With 6 bases clipped from V and 2 bases from J, the junction kept 5 bases outside the gene matches. This CDR3 reads CASRKGTGNYGYTF. DNA for the CDR3: TGTGCCAGCAGGAAGGGGACAGGCAACTATGGCTACACCTTC.

This clonotype was seen a few times. The V and J genes are TRBV12-3 or TRBV12-4 and TRBJ2-3; 9 nucleotides align to TRBD2. V dropped 3 bases and J dropped 7; count of bases not matched to a gene: 8. The CDR3 spans 15 residues. In nucleotides, the CDR3 is TGTGCCAGCAGTTTCGGGCGGGGGGGCGCAAATACGCAGTATTTT. This encodes CASSFGRGGANTQYF.

This sequence joins TRBV4-1 and TRBJ1-5; D is possibly TRBD1 (5 bases). V lost 0 bases to trimming and J lost 6 bases, with 12 bases between them. Germline CDR1 and CDR2: MGHRA and YSYEKL. The CDR3 spans 15 residues. CDR3 DNA: TGCGCCAGCAGCCAAGATAGCCAGGGTCGTCAGCCCCAGCATTTT. It encodes CASSQDSQGRQPQHF.

In this sample, this clonotype turned up a few times. At one of its ends the junction is not consistent with the germline gene, which may arise from a read error. The chain couples TRBV28 to TRBJ2-7; D might be TRBD1 (5 bases). Germline V CDR1 and CDR2: MDHEN, SYDVKM. The CDR3 spans 12 residues. The CDR3 sequence is CASSLSRAIGDF. The CDR3 DNA reads TGTGCCAGCAGTTTAAGCAGGGCAATAGGGGACTTC.

This clonotype came up many times. This sequence joins TRBV28 and TRBJ2-2; a possible D gene is TRBD1 (5 bases). The CDR3 has 15 residues. Germline V gene sequence: CDR1 MDHEN, CDR2 SYDVKM. Trimming removed 0 bases at V and 4 bases at J, with 9 bases between. The DNA of the CDR3 is TGTGCCAGCAGTTTATGGCAGGGTGGCACCGGGGAGCTGTTTTTT. It encodes CASSLWQGGTGELFF.

This clonotype has just a few counts. The chain joins TRBV19 to TRBJ1-5, with a possible D match to TRBD1 (6 bases). Trimming took 7 bases from V and 2 from J, leaving 24 bases between them. CDR1 is LNHDA and CDR2 is SQIVND in the germline V gene (reference sequence). The CDR3 sequence is 18 residues long. The CDR3 loop reads CASTTGVGGAGGNQPQHF. CDR3 nucleotides: TGTGCCAGTACCACGGGTGTGGGGGGGGCTGGGGGCAATCAGCCCCAGCATTTT.

This clonotype has only a few counts. V usage is TRBV10-2 and J usage is TRBJ2-7, with TRBD2 matching over 8 bases. The length of the CDR3 is 12 residues. In germline, CDR1 is WSHSY, CDR2 SAAADI. J gave up 2 bases and V 9 bases, and 3 bases lay outside the gene matches. The CDR3 here is CASGLAPYEQYF. The CDR3 nucleotides are TGCGCCAGTGGACTAGCTCCCTACGAGCAGTACTTC.